The present T cell receptor (beta chain) was sequenced within a study of shared clonotypes between healthy human individuals. As regards this clone: Its antigen is unknown.

Sequenced by immunoSEQ multiplex PCR; TCRdb stores in-frame clones only, minus some. This table has more than 1.2 million clones, approximately 98.5% appearing once. Study findings and constraints: As a rule, naive subsets had a larger estimated richness than memory subsets. Sequencing depth was a factor that was expected to affect clonotype sharing among donors.

The sequence was collected from a man under 40 in good health. Sequencing was performed on naive CD4+ T cells sorted from blood. As to subset: CD45RA+ positively selected.

The CDR3 DNA follows: TGTGCCAGCAGCTTCTACAGGGTCGGGGCTGGTGAAAAACTGTTTTTT. Translation: CASSFYRVGAGEKLFF. The rearrangement joins TRBV7-8 to TRBJ1-4; maybe TRBD1 (6 bases). Germline CDR1 and CDR2: SGHVS and FQNEAQ. The CDR3 is made up of 16 amino acids. The ends were cut back, 3 bases at V and 7 bases at J, with 18 bases in the middle.